These T cell receptor beta chains were read from a single sample in a study of siplizumab effects on memory and regulatory T cells. Clones were read by immunoSEQ multiplex PCR, and TCRdb kept only the in-frame ones, dropping some. The sample yields some 90,000 clones, just under 90% seen once. Sequencing used CD4+ T cells sorted from blood. The receptors come from a human donor in good health. Both conserved end residues are part of each CDR3. A D gene is named only where the DNA matches it firmly. The listing skips clone size in some rows; elsewhere it reads once, few, many or a size class.

size	V	J	D	CDR3	DNA
-	TRBV7-3	TRBJ2-3	-	CASSPGATDTQYF	TGTGCCAGCAGCCCAGGGGCCACAGATACGCAGTATTTT
few	TRBV9	TRBJ1-6	-	CASSPSGTRGSPLHF	TGTGCCAGCAGCCCGAGCGGGACACGGGGTTCACCCCTCCACTTT
-	TRBV11-3	TRBJ1-5	TRBD1	CASSLGGQGGNQPQHF	TGTGCCAGCAGCTTAGGGGGACAGGGGGGCAATCAGCCCCAGCATTTT
-	TRBV6-5	TRBJ2-2	TRBD2	CASRGGLVGTGELFF	TGTGCCAGCAGAGGAGGACTAGTCGGCACCGGGGAGCTGTTTTTT
-	TRBV6-1	TRBJ2-5	TRBD2	CASSPSGSSKETQYF	TGTGCCAGCAGCCCTAGCGGGAGTTCGAAAGAGACCCAGTACTTC
-	TRBV7-2	TRBJ2-7	TRBD1	CASSQGTGGNEQYF	TGTGCCAGCAGCCAAGGGACAGGGGGCAACGAGCAGTACTTC
-	TRBV19	TRBJ2-7	-	CASSITGGASYEQYF	TGTGCCAGTAGTATAACCGGGGGCGCAAGCTACGAGCAGTACTTC
-	TRBV7-2	TRBJ1-5	TRBD1	CASSLVGGKPQHF	TGTGCCAGCAGCTTAGTAGGGGGCAAGCCCCAGCATTTT
-	TRBV9	TRBJ1-1	-	CASSSEGGGYTEAFF	TGTGCCAGCAGCTCCGAGGGGGGCGGTTACACTGAAGCTTTCTTT
-	TRBV4-3	TRBJ1-3	TRBD1	CASSSRGRVGDTIYF	TGCGCCAGCAGCTCAAGGGGGCGCGTAGGGGACACCATATATTTT
-	TRBV6-1	TRBJ2-7	-	CASRTTIAGSYEQYF	TGTGCCAGCAGGACGACCATAGCCGGCTCCTACGAGCAGTACTTC
-	TRBV30	TRBJ1-2	-	CARNRANYGYTF	TGTGCCAGAAACAGGGCTAACTATGGCTACACCTTC
-	TRBV29-1	TRBJ1-3	TRBD1	CSVEDFPQTGEASGNTIYF	TGCAGCGTTGAAGATTTTCCCCAAACAGGGGAGGCCTCTGGAAACACCATATATTTT
-	TRBV5-1	TRBJ2-7	TRBD2	CASSLGWTRTDEQYF	TGCGCCAGCAGCTTGGGATGGACTAGAACCGACGAGCAGTACTTC
-	TRBV29-1	TRBJ2-5	-	CSAPGLRGTQYF	TGCAGCGCCCCCGGGCTAAGGGGGACCCAGTACTTC
-	TRBV7-9	TRBJ1-2	TRBD1	CASSPTLGQGSGYTF	TGTGCCAGCAGCCCCACCCTTGGACAGGGAAGTGGCTACACCTTC
-	TRBV19	TRBJ2-3	TRBD1	CASSIGTGVDTQYF	TGTGCCAGTAGTATCGGTACAGGGGTAGATACGCAGTATTTT
-	TRBV5-8	TRBJ1-5	-	CASSTGHSSNQPQHF	TGTGCCAGCAGCACGGGACACTCTAGCAATCAGCCCCAGCATTTT
-	TRBV5-1	TRBJ1-4	-	CASSSGAATNEKLFF	TGCGCCAGCAGCTCGGGTGCTGCAACTAATGAAAAACTGTTTTTT
once	TRBV19	TRBJ2-7	TRBD1	CASSMVWTGAYEQYF	TGTGCCAGTAGTATGGTTTGGACAGGGGCCTACGAGCAGTACTTC
-	TRBV7-2	TRBJ2-7	-	CASSPRIGSYEQYF	TGTGCCAGCAGCCCGAGGATCGGGAGCTACGAGCAGTACTTC
-	TRBV5-4	TRBJ2-2	TRBD1	CASSNGQAPGELFF	TGTGCCAGCAGCAACGGACAGGCCCCCGGGGAGCTGTTTTTT
-	TRBV6-1	TRBJ2-5	TRBD1	CASSDPPDRAQETQYF	TGTGCCAGCAGTGACCCCCCCGACAGGGCCCAAGAGACCCAGTACTTC
-	TRBV10-3	TRBJ2-7	TRBD2	CAITGTSGMNEQYF	TGTGCCATAACCGGGACTAGCGGGATGAACGAGCAGTACTTC
-	TRBV7-9	TRBJ2-3	TRBD2	CASTRTSGVADTQYF	TGTGCCAGCACCAGGACTAGCGGGGTCGCAGATACGCAGTATTTT
-	TRBV19	TRBJ2-1	TRBD2	CASSRGRSSRNEQFF	TGTGCCAGTAGTCGCGGGAGGTCAAGTCGGAATGAGCAGTTCTTC
-	TRBV21-1	TRBJ2-7	-	CASSRGQGVGQGLISYEQYF	TGTGCCAGCAGCAGAGGACAGGGGGTCGGCCAGGGTCTAATCTCCTACGAGCAGTACTTC
-	TRBV6-1	TRBJ1-4	-	CASSPRRTNEKLFF	TGTGCCAGCAGTCCCCGACGGACTAATGAAAAACTGTTTTTT
-	TRBV5-4	TRBJ2-7	-	CASSLGGHSYEQYF	TGTGCCAGCAGCTTAGGCGGCCACTCCTACGAGCAGTACTTC
-	TRBV19	TRBJ1-1	-	CASSIAAIAEAFF	TGTGCCAGTAGTATTGCGGCGATCGCTGAAGCTTTCTTT
-	TRBV5-1	TRBJ2-7	-	CASSLDLRVNEQYF	TGCGCCAGCAGCTTGGACCTCCGGGTTAACGAGCAGTACTTC
-	TRBV2	TRBJ2-7	TRBD2	CASSTRTSGGYEQYF	TGTGCCAGCAGTACTAGGACTAGCGGGGGGTACGAGCAGTACTTC
-	TRBV7-3	TRBJ2-6	-	CASSLFRVGANVLTF	TGTGCCAGCAGCTTGTTTAGGGTCGGGGCCAACGTCCTGACTTTC
-	TRBV6-5	TRBJ2-3	TRBD2	CASSLLAGAGDTQYF	TGTGCCAGCAGCCTACTAGCGGGAGCGGGGGATACGCAGTATTTT
once	TRBV6-1	TRBJ2-7	-	CASSGGHGPYEQYF	TGTGCCAGCAGTGGGGGACACGGTCCCTACGAGCAGTACTTC
-	TRBV7-9	TRBJ1-1	TRBD1	CASSLGSGGRSVAFF	TGTGCCAGCAGCTTAGGCTCAGGGGGCCGGTCAGTGGCTTTCTTT
-	TRBV15	TRBJ2-1	-	CATSRKDWPREQFF	TGTGCCACCAGCAGGAAGGACTGGCCTCGCGAGCAGTTCTTC
-	TRBV11-2	TRBJ2-6	-	CASSLFSQPSGANVLTF	TGTGCCAGCAGCTTATTCAGCCAGCCATCTGGGGCCAACGTCCTGACTTTC
-	TRBV7-9	TRBJ2-7	-	CASSLTRSSSEQYF	TGTGCCAGCAGCTTGACCAGATCCTCCTCCGAGCAGTACTTC
-	TRBV7-8	TRBJ1-5	-	CASSLEGLGNQPQHF	TGTGCCAGCAGCTTGGAGGGATTGGGCAATCAGCCCCAGCATTTT
-	TRBV6-5	TRBJ2-7	-	CASSRDRTHYEQYF	TGTGCCAGCAGCCGAGACAGGACACACTACGAGCAGTACTTC
once	TRBV25-1	TRBJ1-2	-	CASSDSLGYTF	TGTGCCAGCAGTGATTCCCTTGGCTACACCTTC